The entry below describes one TCR beta chain. It has no known antigen specificity. Base qualities were left out, and no much larger clone turns up one base away. The source of the sample is a study of blood T cell repertoires in COVID-19 (dated by TCRdb to about 2020). Background on the whole study: Collaborator samples came from the United States, Italy and Spain and covered acute and convalescent phases of COVID-19. The material from the prospective study consisted of cDNA or gDNA derived from T cells, B-cell-depleted T cells, or PBMCs. The dataset comprised deeply sampled blood TCRbeta repertoires from subjects exposed to, actively infected with, or recovered from COVID-19. The repertoires were released in a freely available public database meant as a resource for research on the immune response to SARS-CoV-2. Samples came from the ongoing ImmuneRACE study (first 160 participants) plus 1,254 subjects from 6 global collaborators. Sample metadata almost always included a de-identified subject ID, COVID-19 status, age in years and sex. Where available, HLA class I and class II types were obtained from metadata supplied by the sample provider rather than from assay-based typing. Summary of the overall study and its limitations: How much clinical and demographic metadata was included differed by source and by participant, and the metadata was provided uncurated.

TCRbeta CDR3 regions were amplified from genomic DNA using the immunoSEQ Assay, a bias-controlled multiplex PCR. Concerning the study's data processing: The number of nucleated cells in each sample was estimated from the amplification of reference gene primers within the assay. To quantify the absolute abundance of each unique TCRbeta CDR3 rearrangement, sequence reads were collapsed and filtered. For each sample, productive Simpson clonality was calculated by taking the square root of Simpson's diversity index across productive rearrangements. This immuneACCESS table, as held by TCRdb, lists in-frame sequences with V and J called but not all clones. Of the missing ones, under half trace to an unresolved V gene in checked studies; the others have no known cause. V, J and clone size were drawn from that table, and D and trimming were deduced from the DNA. The sample table shows 46,000 or so clones, and roughly 83% are seen once. About 12% of the sample is in the top ten clones.

The CDR3 measures 17 amino acids from cysteine to phenylalanine. Left in the record is the CDR3 DNA by itself, 51 bases read in frame from the first base. Based on the germline V gene, the CDR1 and CDR2 sequences are SGDLS and YYNGEE. Cut back by 0 bases and 4 bases, the V and J ends lie 17 bases apart. Each collaborating institution followed its own protocols to collect whole blood in K2EDTA tubes. Collaborator samples were shipped for TCRbeta analysis as frozen whole blood, isolated PBMCs, or DNA extracted from either sample type. This TCR came from a human donor in a cohort sampled during active COVID-19. Sequencing input: peripheral blood. Here the chain combines TRBV9 and TRBJ1-5; D gene: possibly TRBD1, on 5 matching bases. Here is the DNA: TGTGCCAGCAGCGTAGGTGGAAGGGGTAATGGGAATCAGCCCCAGCATTTT. Its product reads: CASSVGGRGNGNQPQHF.